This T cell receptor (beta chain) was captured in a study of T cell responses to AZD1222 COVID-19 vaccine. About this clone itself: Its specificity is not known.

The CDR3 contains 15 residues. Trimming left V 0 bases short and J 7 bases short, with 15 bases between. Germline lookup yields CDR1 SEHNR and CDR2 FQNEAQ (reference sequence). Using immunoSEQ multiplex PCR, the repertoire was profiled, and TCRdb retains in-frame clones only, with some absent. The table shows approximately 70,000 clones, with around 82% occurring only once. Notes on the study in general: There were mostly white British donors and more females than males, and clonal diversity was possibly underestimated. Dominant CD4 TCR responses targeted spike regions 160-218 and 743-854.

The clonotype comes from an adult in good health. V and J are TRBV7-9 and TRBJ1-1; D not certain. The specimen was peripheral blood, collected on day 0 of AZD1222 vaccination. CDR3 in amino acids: CASSLAAYRRDEAFF. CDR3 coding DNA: TGTGCCAGCAGCTTAGCCGCCTACAGACGGGATGAAGCTTTCTTT.